The 21 T cell receptor beta chains reported below all come from one sample, sequenced in a study of regulatory T cells in long-lasting Graves disease. Regarding time point: newly diagnosed GD, antithyroid drugs for less than 3 months. PBMC-extracted RNA yielded the TCR library. Arm-PCR of CDR3 regions and iRepertoire HTBI primers were the basis on which TCR beta libraries were built. One entry per CDR3 protein results from TCRdb running MiXCR on the multiplex PCR reads. Of hundreds of thousands of distinct CDR3 sequences listed, more than 15% are singletons. These data were likewise used in another study, on T cells in Graves' hyperthyroidism and ophthalmopathy.

This specimen was peripheral blood mononuclear cells (PBMCs), taken at new diagnosis, from a patient treated with antithyroid drugs. These receptor sequences come from a man aged 18 to 29 with Graves disease.

This sequence joins TRBV7-9 and TRBJ2-6; 9 bases fit TRBD1. The germline V gene encodes CDR1 SEHNR and CDR2 FQNEAQ (reference sequence). This CDR3 spans 18 amino acids. The J segment lost 1 base and the V segment lost 5 bases, leaving 9 bases of the junction unmatched. The CDR3 nucleotides are TGTGCCAGCAGCCTACGGGACAGGGCGCTTTCTGGGGCCAACGTCCTGACTTTC. This sequence encodes CASSLRDRALSGANVLTF. The whole variable domain, filled in from reference TRBV7-9 and TRBJ2-6, reads DTGVSQNPRHKITKRGQNVTFRCDPISEHNRLYWYRQTLGQGPEFLTYFQNEAQLEKSRLLSDRFSAERPKGSFSTLEIQRTEQGDSAMYLCASSLRDRALSGANVLTFGAGSRLTVL.

There are many counts of this clonotype. This rearrangement joins TRBV30 to TRBJ1-5, with unresolved D. The germline V gene has CDR1 GTSNPN and CDR2 SVGIG (reference sequence). This CDR3 has 13 residues. V lost 2 bases to trimming and J lost 4 bases, with 9 bases between them. Here the CDR3 DNA reads TGTGCCTGGAGTCCGGGCCCGAATCAGCCCCAGCATTTT. Translation: CAWSPGPNQPQHF.

This sequence joins TRBV4-2 and TRBJ1-4, with TRBD1 as a possible D gene (5 bases). CDR3 size: 16 residues. Trimming removed 0 bases at V and 8 bases at J, with 16 bases between. Germline V gives CDR1 LGHNA, CDR2 YNFKEQ. CDR3 sequence: CASSQDRSGIGEKLFF. In DNA form, the CDR3 reads TGTGCCAGCAGCCAAGATCGGTCAGGGATCGGCGAAAAACTGTTTTTT.

This clonotype showed up many times. The V call is TRBV9, the J call TRBJ2-5; D unresolved. Germline V gene lookup returns CDR1 SGDLS and CDR2 YYNGEE. The ends were cut back, 0 bases at V and 0 bases at J, with 15 bases in the middle. The CDR3 is 17 residues long. The CDR3 bases are TGTGCCAGCAGCGTAGGTGTGTCCCGCACGTACCAAGAGACCCAGTACTTC. Translating it yields CASSVGVSRTYQETQYF. Filled out from reference TRBV9 and TRBJ2-5, the complete variable domain reads DSGVTQTPKHLITATGQRVTLRCSPRSGDLSVYWYQQSLDQGLQFLIQYYNGEERAKGNILERFSAQQFPDLHSELNLSSLELGDSALYFCASSVGVSRTYQETQYFGPGTRLLVL.

This clonotype has ten or more counts. V gene TRBV2 combines with J gene TRBJ2-7, with D possibly called TRBD1 or TRBD2 (5 bases each). CDR3 length equals 14 residues. V was clipped by 7 bases and J by 0 bases, with 13 bases between them. Germline values: CDR1 SNHLY, CDR2 FYNNEI. This chain's CDR3 is CASTIGEPSYEQYF. For the CDR3, the DNA is TGTGCCAGCACCATAGGGGAGCCCTCCTACGAGCAGTACTTC.

The chain employs TRBV5-1 and TRBJ2-6; 7 nucleotides agree with TRBD1. The CDR3 consists of 17 residues. Germline CDR1 SGHRS, CDR2 YFSETQ. V was clipped by 4 bases and J by 2 bases; unmatched bases: 9. The CDR3 spells CASSRGQSLPGANVLTF. The CDR3 region has the DNA TGCGCCAGCAGCAGGGGGCAGTCTCTTCCTGGGGCCAACGTCCTGACTTTC.

In this sample, this clonotype turned up a few times. The rearrangement uses TRBV4-2 and TRBJ2-7; D gene unclear. V shed 4 bases and J shed 5 bases, with 12 bases lying between them. CDR1 and CDR2 from the germline V gene are LGHNA and YNFKEQ. The CDR3 loop spans 13 amino acids. The CDR3 reads CASSPSLLDEQYF. The DNA of the CDR3 is TGTGCCAGCAGCCCTTCTCTTCTGGACGAGCAGTACTTC.

This clonotype showed up many times. J is TRBJ2-3 and V is TRBV12-3 or TRBV12-4, with TRBD2 matching over 14 bases. The J segment lost 7 bases and the V segment lost 6 bases, leaving 9 bases of the junction unmatched. This CDR3 comprises 16 residues. CDR3 bases: TGTGCCAGCAGGGCGTACGGGACTAGCGGGAGCAATACGCAGTATTTT. Residues: CASRAYGTSGSNTQYF.

This clonotype occurred a few times. The rearrangement joins TRBV7-3 to TRBJ2-3; the D gene could be TRBD1 or TRBD2 (5 bases each). V lost 4 bases and J 4 bases, leaving 9 bases between the germline ends. CDR3 size: 13 residues. CDR1 is SGHTA, CDR2 FQGTGA, per germline. CDR3 region: CASSSVGADTQYF. DNA for the CDR3: TGTGCCAGCAGCTCGGTGGGGGCAGATACGCAGTATTTT.

The chain has TRBV9 and TRBJ2-6, with a weak D call TRBD2 (5 bases). Germline V gene sequence: CDR1 SGDLS, CDR2 YYNGEE. The V end lost 2 bases, the J end lost 0 bases, and 9 bases lay between the germline ends. The CDR3 extends over 16 amino acids. CDR3 sequence reads: CASSVMRDSGANVLTF. CDR3 DNA: TGTGCCAGCAGCGTTATGAGGGACTCTGGGGCCAACGTCCTGACTTTC.

This clonotype showed up many times. The chain has TRBV7-9 and TRBJ2-1, with TRBD2 matching 8 bases. Trimming took 0 bases from V and 7 from J; bases not matched to a gene: 5. Germline CDR1 and CDR2: SEHNR and FQNEAQ (reference sequence). The CDR3 extends over 15 amino acids. CDR3 coding DNA: TGTGCCAGCAGCTTAGCACTAGCGGATAGAAATGAGCAGTTCTTC. Translating it yields CASSLALADRNEQFF. Full variable domain (missing parts from reference TRBV7-9 and TRBJ2-1): DTGVSQNPRHKITKRGQNVTFRCDPISEHNRLYWYRQTLGQGPEFLTYFQNEAQLEKSRLLSDRFSAERPKGSFSTLEIQRTEQGDSAMYLCASSLALADRNEQFFGPGTRLTVL.

The chain links TRBV4-2 to TRBJ2-7; no clear D gene. This CDR3 spans 15 amino acids. V lost 2 bases and J lost 5, with 16 bases in between. Germline V gives CDR1 LGHNA, CDR2 YNFKEQ. The CDR3 region is CASSQLPAKGDEQYF. CDR3 nucleotide sequence: TGTGCCAGCAGCCAACTTCCGGCGAAGGGTGACGAGCAGTACTTC.

There are a few counts of this clonotype. Just one base apart from a much larger clone, this may be a read error. The rearrangement links TRBV28 to TRBJ2-1; TRBD2 aligns across 7 bases. The CDR3 has 15 amino acids. CDR1 MDHEN and CDR2 SYDVKM come from the germline V gene. The CDR3 loop reads CASRPAGLSYNEQLF. Here the CDR3 DNA reads TGTGCCAGCAGACCAGCGGGACTCTCCTACAATGAGCAGCTCTTC. Filled out from reference TRBV28 and TRBJ2-1, the complete variable domain reads DVKVTQSSRYLVKRTGEKVFLECVQDMDHENMFWYRQDPGLGLRLIYFSYDVKMKEKGDIPEGYSVSREKKERFSLILESASTNQTSMYLCASRPAGLSYNEQLFGPGTRLTVL.

This clonotype was counted ten times or more. The rearrangement uses TRBV2 and TRBJ1-6, with no clear D. This CDR3 has 17 amino acids. The V end was cut by 2 bases, the J end by 0 bases, with 11 bases between. Germline CDR1 is SNHLY and CDR2 is FYNNEI. The CDR3 sequence: CASSELRWRSYNSPLHF. The CDR3 DNA is TGTGCCAGCAGTGAATTACGTTGGCGCTCCTATAATTCACCCCTCCACTTT.

This clonotype occurred many times. The genes are TRBV30 and TRBJ2-3, with 7 nucleotides matching TRBD1. The germline CDR1 and CDR2 sequences are GTSNPN and SVGIG (reference sequence). Losses at the gene ends were 2 bases for V and 3 bases for J; bases not matched to a gene: 5. The CDR3 totals 14 residues. This CDR3 is CAWSRIQGTDTQYF. The CDR3 coding sequence is TGTGCCTGGAGTCGGATACAGGGGACAGATACGCAGTATTTT.

The chain joins TRBV7-9 to TRBJ2-6, with TRBD1 as a possible D gene (7 bases). Trimming removed 6 bases at V and 1 base at J, with 10 bases between. This CDR3 region has 15 residues. CDR1 is SEHNR and CDR2 is FQNEAQ in the germline V gene (reference sequence). The CDR3 region is CASRPGGSGANVLTF. The CDR3 DNA follows: TGTGCCAGCAGACCAGGGGGGTCTGGGGCCAACGTCCTGACTTTC.

In its sample, this clonotype was seen many times. The chain employs TRBV2 and TRBJ1-4, with 7 bases aligning to TRBD1. V dropped 6 bases and J dropped 8; count of bases not matched to a gene: 12. CDR3 length: 15 amino acids. Germline V CDR1 and CDR2: SNHLY, FYNNEI. The CDR3: CASRNNRGFREKLFF. In nucleotides, the CDR3 is TGTGCCAGCAGAAATAACAGGGGATTTAGAGAAAAACTGTTTTTT.

This clonotype was counted at least ten times. This CDR3 is CASSYGGADQPQHF. CDR3 DNA sequence: TGTGCCAGCAGTTACGGCGGGGCAGATCAGCCCCAGCATTTT. The chain joins TRBV6-2 or TRBV6-3 to TRBJ1-5, with D maybe TRBD1 (5 bases). V lost 2 bases, J lost 5 bases, and 10 bases lay in between. The germline CDR1 and CDR2 sequences are MNHEY and SVGEGT. The CDR3 consists of 14 residues.

The chain has TRBV7-9 and TRBJ1-2; TRBD1 agrees at 7 bases. Germline V gene lookup returns CDR1 SEHNR and CDR2 FQNEAQ (reference sequence). CDR3 length equals 13 residues. The V and J ends lost 7 bases and 3 bases, in that order; junction bases with no gene match: 5. This CDR3 is CASIRTGDYGYTF. The CDR3 DNA sequence: TGTGCCAGCATCCGGACAGGAGACTATGGCTACACCTTC.

This clonotype appeared a few times. The chain joins TRBV7-2 to TRBJ2-7, with 12 bases aligning to TRBD2. This CDR3 is built from 14 residues. V was clipped by 7 bases and J by 2 bases; unmatched bases: 3. Germline V CDR1 and CDR2: SGHTA, FQGNSA. CDR3 sequence (DNA): TGTGCCAGCAACGGACTAGCGGGGCCCTACGAGCAGTACTTC. This codes for CASNGLAGPYEQYF.

This chain uses TRBV5-6 with TRBJ1-5; TRBD1 might be the D (5 bases). CDR3 length: 14 residues. V lost 5 bases and J lost 3, with 12 bases in between. In germline, CDR1 is SGHDT, CDR2 YYEEEE. The CDR3 nucleotides read TGTGCCAGCAGGGAGGGACGGAACAATCAGCCCCAGCATTTT. It is translated as CASREGRNNQPQHF.